One sample yielded the 3 T cell receptor beta chains listed below, sequenced in a study of blood T cell repertoires in COVID-19. The data were produced by immunoSEQ multiplex PCR, yet TCRdb's version contains in-frame clones alone and is incomplete. Of some 110,000 clones listed, about 85% are singletons. The sequencing input was peripheral blood. Receptors were obtained from a man in his fifties with acute or convalescent COVID-19.

The table lists this clone with a count of one. J is TRBJ2-1 and V is TRBV3-1 (or the pseudogene TRBV3-2); no reliable D call. Per germline, CDR1 LGHDT and CDR2 YNNKEL (reference sequence). Trimming pared 1 base from V and 6 bases from J, leaving 10 bases between. The CDR3 covers 14 residues. The DNA for the CDR3 is TGTGCCAGCAGCCAAGGAGGAAAGTCCAATGAGCAGTTCTTC. Protein sequence: CASSQGGKSNEQFF.

V and J are TRBV19 and TRBJ2-3, with D possibly matching TRBD1 (5 bases). This CDR3 comprises 17 residues. Trimming took off 2 bases at V and 0 bases at J, with 15 bases between the two ends. Per germline, CDR1 LNHDA and CDR2 SQIVND (reference sequence). The CDR3 coding sequence is TGTGCCAGTAGTATACAGAATTGGGGCCTCAGCACAGATACGCAGTATTTT. It yields the protein CASSIQNWGLSTDTQYF.

This clone was counted once. The rearrangement uses TRBV5-1 and TRBJ2-5; possible D gene TRBD2, 6 bases. Germline CDR1 and CDR2: SGHRS and YFSETQ. V dropped 7 bases and J dropped 5 bases, with 18 bases sitting between them. This CDR3 is 14 amino acids long. CDR3 region: CASGSAGRAETQYF. The CDR3 DNA is TGCGCCAGCGGGTCAGCCGGGAGAGCGGAGACCCAGTACTTC.